What follows are 19 T cell receptor beta chains derived from one specimen sequenced in a study of OX40 agonist ivuxolimab in advanced cancers. Libraries were prepared by immunoSEQ multiplex PCR; TCRdb keeps only in-frame clonotypes and omits some of them. The profile shows 20,000 to 25,000 clones, around four fifths of them singletons. Source: CD4+ or CD8+ T cells sorted from blood, taken in a trial of the OX40 agonist ivuxolimab. Receptor source: an adult with an advanced solid tumor such as melanoma, head and neck, liver or kidney cancer.

This clone has only a few counts. The chain is built from TRBV27 and TRBJ2-7; 9 nucleotides agree with TRBD1. V was clipped by 3 bases and J by 7 bases; unmatched bases: 4. The CDR3 is 13 residues long. Germline CDR1 is MNHEY and CDR2 is SMNVEV (reference sequence). The CDR3 coding sequence is TGTGCCAGCAGTTTCGACAGGGGGATTGAGCAGTACTTC. Translating it yields CASSFDRGIEQYF.

The chain recombines TRBV27 with TRBJ2-7; D not resolved. CDR3 length equals 13 residues. The germline gives CDR1 MNHEY, CDR2 SMNVEV (reference sequence). V gave up 4 bases and J gave up 2 bases, with 9 bases separating them. The CDR3 loop is CASSSGLTYEQYF. The CDR3 region has the DNA TGTGCCAGCAGTTCGGGCCTCACCTACGAGCAGTACTTC.

The rearrangement joins TRBV5-4 to TRBJ2-7, with D perhaps being TRBD1 or TRBD2 (5 bases each). The CDR3 covers 15 residues. Trimming pared 3 bases from V and 5 bases from J, leaving 18 bases between. Germline CDR1 is SGHNT and CDR2 is YYREEE (reference sequence). The CDR3 nucleotides are TGTGCCAGCAGCTCCCGGGACCTTGGGGGTGACGAGCAGTACTTC. Protein product: CASSSRDLGGDEQYF.

The rearrangement uses TRBV5-1 and TRBJ1-1; the D is unclear. Trimming left V 1 base short and J 8 bases short, with 12 bases between. CDR1 SGHRS and CDR2 YFSETQ come from the germline V gene. The CDR3 extends over 13 amino acids. CDR3 in DNA: TGCGCCAGCAGCTTGAGCTTCGGGAAAGAAGCTTTCTTT. Translating gives CASSLSFGKEAFF.

This chain joins TRBV19 and TRBJ2-7; tentatively, D is TRBD2 (5 bases). CDR1 is LNHDA, CDR2 SQIVND, per germline (reference sequence). V gave up 3 bases and J gave up 3 bases, with 12 bases separating them. The CDR3 runs to 14 residues. The CDR3 sequence is CASSIALVGYEQYF. CDR3 DNA: TGTGCCAGTAGTATTGCACTAGTAGGCTACGAGCAGTACTTC.

The chain carries TRBV6-6 and TRBJ2-7; a possible D gene is TRBD2 (6 bases). This CDR3 contains 14 residues. CDR1 is MNHNY, CDR2 SVGAGI, per germline (reference sequence). Trimming stripped 4 bases from V and 2 bases from J, with 12 bases between. CDR3 bases: TGTGCCAGCAGTTCCCGGGACTCCCCCTACGAGCAGTACTTC. Translated, it gives CASSSRDSPYEQYF.

The chain joins TRBV5-6 to TRBJ2-1; TRBD2 might be the D (5 bases). The CDR3 loop spans 14 amino acids. The ends were cut back, 3 bases at V and 5 bases at J, with 12 bases in the middle. The germline gives CDR1 SGHDT, CDR2 YYEEEE. CDR3 protein: CASSWETGDNEQFF. CDR3 bases: TGTGCCAGCAGCTGGGAGACTGGAGACAATGAGCAGTTCTTC.

The J gene is TRBJ2-7, the V gene TRBV28; the D gene is possibly TRBD2 (6 bases). With 2 bases removed from V and 2 bases from J, the gap between germline ends came to 7 bases. Per the germline V gene, CDR1 is MDHEN and CDR2 is SYDVKM. The CDR3 is made up of 13 amino acids. The chain's CDR3 is CASSLPGAYEQYF. CDR3 DNA: TGTGCCAGCAGTTTACCGGGGGCCTACGAGCAGTACTTC.

A single count supports this clone. The rearrangement links TRBV15 to TRBJ2-7, with a tentative D call TRBD2 (5 bases). Per the germline V gene, CDR1 is LNHNV and CDR2 is YYDKDF (reference sequence). The CDR3 has 14 residues. The V end lost 3 bases, the J end lost 4 bases, and 13 bases lay between the germline ends. The CDR3: CATSSSRGKYEQYF. The CDR3 region has the DNA TGTGCCACCAGCAGTAGCCGAGGGAAGTACGAGCAGTACTTC.

This clone rates as medium-sized. J is TRBJ2-7 and V is TRBV28, with 9 bases fitting TRBD2. J lost 4 bases, V lost 2 bases, and 6 bases had no gene match. Germline V gene sequence: CDR1 MDHEN, CDR2 SYDVKM. CDR3 length: 15 residues. Written as DNA, the CDR3 is TGTGCCAGCAGTTTAGCGGCGGGAGGGCCGTACGAGCAGTACTTC. Amino acids: CASSLAAGGPYEQYF.

This clone was counted a single time. The chain uses TRBV7-2 and TRBJ1-2; 7 bases fit TRBD1. Trimming removed 5 bases from V and 0 bases from J; junction bases left unmatched: 9. The CDR3 is 16 residues long. Germline lookup yields CDR1 SGHTA and CDR2 FQGNSA. In DNA, the CDR3 is TGTGCCAGCAGCCCGGGAGGGGGCTTAGCTAACTATGGCTACACCTTC. This translates into CASSPGGGLANYGYTF.

Sample share makes this clone medium-sized. V is TRBV9 and J is TRBJ2-7, with 12 bases lining up with TRBD1. This CDR3 spans 15 amino acids. V gave up 4 bases and J gave up 5 bases; unmatched junction bases: 7. CDR1 SGDLS and CDR2 YYNGEE come from the germline V gene. CDR3 nucleotide sequence: TGTGCCAGCAGCACTGGGGACAGGGGGCTGAACGAGCAGTACTTC. Its protein is CASSTGDRGLNEQYF.

The chain combines TRBV11-2 with TRBJ2-7; perhaps TRBD1 as D (6 bases). Trimming removed 4 bases from V and 2 bases from J, with 18 bases in between. CDR1 is SGHAT, CDR2 FQNNGV, per germline. The CDR3 length is 16 residues. CDR3 loop: CASSSWTGTRAYEQYF. The CDR3 DNA reads TGTGCCAGCAGCTCTTGGACGGGGACACGGGCCTACGAGCAGTACTTC.

This clone was seen a few times. The V and J genes are TRBV19 and TRBJ1-1, with D possibly matching TRBD1 (5 bases). The CDR3 has 15 amino acids. V lost 5 bases to trimming and J lost 3 bases, with 16 bases between them. Looked up from germline, CDR1 is LNHDA and CDR2 is SQIVND (reference sequence). DNA for the CDR3: TGTGCCAGTAGTTTCTACGGGACGACTGACACTGAAGCTTTCTTT. Encoded protein: CASSFYGTTDTEAFF.

This clone has more than one count but fewer than ten. This sequence joins TRBV29-1 and TRBJ2-2; TRBD1 matches at 9 bases. Germline CDR1 is SQVTM and CDR2 is ANQGSEA. V gave up 7 bases and J gave up 7 bases; unmatched junction bases: 10. The CDR3 contains 14 residues. CDR3: CSAAHDRGDGELFF. CDR3 DNA sequence: TGCAGCGCCGCGCACGACAGGGGGGACGGGGAGCTGTTTTTT.

V and J are TRBV27 and TRBJ2-1; D uncertain. The germline gives CDR1 MNHEY, CDR2 SMNVEV (reference sequence). Between the trimmed V and J ends, which lost 2 bases and 8 bases, there was a span of 10 bases. The length of the CDR3 is 13 residues. The CDR3 DNA reads as TGTGCCAGCAGTTTAGTTGAGAGCGATGAGCAGTTCTTC. This translates into CASSLVESDEQFF.

This clone has a single count. The V and J genes are TRBV19 and TRBJ1-1, with 10 positions matching TRBD1. The CDR3 extends over 16 amino acids. After removal of 6 bases from V and 2 bases from J, the junction contained 9 bases not matched to a gene. Germline loops: CDR1 LNHDA, CDR2 SQIVND (reference sequence). In DNA, the CDR3 is TGTGCCAGTAGGGACCTGGGACAGGGGCTAAACACTGAAGCTTTCTTT. Translating it yields CASRDLGQGLNTEAFF.

The rearrangement links TRBV5-5 to TRBJ2-3; 8 bases match TRBD2. CDR1 SGHKS and CDR2 YYEKEE come from the germline V gene (reference sequence). The ends lost 1 base at V and 6 bases at J; junction bases unmatched: 4. The CDR3 spans 14 residues. CDR3 amino acids: CASSLFGGDDTQYF. Written as DNA, the CDR3 is TGTGCCAGCAGCTTGTTCGGGGGGGATGATACGCAGTATTTT.

The J gene is TRBJ2-5, the V gene TRBV4-3; 8 bases match TRBD2. The germline V gene has CDR1 LGHNA and CDR2 YSLEER. V lost 4 bases and J lost 4; bases outside the gene matches: 14. This CDR3 spans 17 amino acids. CDR3 in amino acids: CASSPQGAGAEGETQYF. DNA of the CDR3: TGCGCCAGCAGCCCCCAAGGAGCGGGGGCCGAGGGAGAGACCCAGTACTTC.